This T cell receptor (beta chain) was documented in a study of blood T cells in healthy people across ages. Looking at the study overall: About one barcoded beta molecule was captured per two T cells (by template switching).

This clonotype was seen at least ten times. This CDR3 has 15 residues. The junction had 4 bases not matched to a gene; V was cut back by 2 bases and J by 1 base. Germline V gives CDR1 DFQATT, CDR2 SNEGSKA (reference sequence). A second PCR of about 6 to 11 cycles used a sample-barcoded 5' primer and a J-beta primer mix. TCRdb redid the calling of the 5' RACE reads with MiXCR, one entry per CDR3 protein. This sample yields some 750,000 distinct CDR3 sequences, of which approximately 22% are seen a single time; around 22% belongs to the top ten. V is TRBV20-1 and J is TRBJ2-3; 9 nucleotides line up with TRBD2. This clonotype was obtained from a man in his 70s in good health. What was sequenced was blood. The CDR3 DNA follows: TGCAGTGCTAGAAACCCTAGCGGGGGCACAGATACGCAGTATTTT. As protein: CSARNPSGGTDTQYF.